The 27 T cell receptor beta chains reported below all come from one sample, sequenced in a study of cytomegalovirus exposure and HLA in healthy donors. Amplification used 60 Vbeta primers and 13 Jbeta primers. Produced via immunoSEQ multiplex PCR; TCRdb's table is partial and in-frame only. The data show 95,000 to 150,000 clones, 60% to 75% seen once. The material sequenced was PBMCs. These receptors originate from a woman in her thirties or forties in good health and CMV-seropositive.

The chain carries TRBV19 and TRBJ1-6; 7 bases map to TRBD1. Germline V gene lookup returns CDR1 LNHDA and CDR2 SQIVND (reference sequence). CDR3 length equals 12 residues. The junction had 6 bases not matched to a gene; V was cut back by 11 bases and J by 8 bases. The DNA of the CDR3 is TGTGCCGACAGGGCGGTGGATTCACCCCTCCACTTT. Amino acid sequence: CADRAVDSPLHF.

This chain uses TRBV25-1 with TRBJ2-2; maybe TRBD2 (6 bases). V dropped 2 bases and J dropped 1 base, with 11 bases sitting between them. The CDR3 covers 16 residues. In germline, CDR1 is MGHDK, CDR2 SYGVNS. DNA for the CDR3: TGTGCCAGCAGTGAACCCAGCGGGCGGAACACCGGGGAGCTGTTTTTT. Translated: CASSEPSGRNTGELFF.

This clone has a handful of counts. This sequence joins TRBV29-1 and TRBJ2-5; 7 bases fit TRBD1. Germline-derived CDR1 and CDR2 are SQVTM and ANQGSEA. The CDR3 is 12 amino acids. After removal of 6 bases from V and 7 bases from J, the junction contained 8 bases not matched to a gene. The CDR3 DNA is TGCAGCGTCCGGGACAGCCAGCGGACCCAGTACTTC. Translated, it gives CSVRDSQRTQYF.

This chain links TRBV25-1 with TRBJ2-1; 7 bases agree with TRBD1. Trimming removed 8 bases from V and 4 bases from J; junction bases left unmatched: 8. The CDR3 runs 14 residues. Germline V gene lookup returns CDR1 MGHDK and CDR2 SYGVNS. DNA for the CDR3: TGTGCCAGCGTACCCCGGGACAGTTACAATGAGCAGTTCTTC. Translating gives CASVPRDSYNEQFF.

This clone appeared once. The chain recombines TRBV7-9 with TRBJ1-2; D is unclear. Trimming shortened V by 0 bases and J by 8 bases, and 16 bases separated the two germline ends. The CDR3 consists of 15 residues. Per germline, CDR1 SEHNR and CDR2 FQNEAQ (reference sequence). CDR3 coding DNA: TGTGCCAGCAGCTTAGCGCGTGAGAGAAGCGGAGGCTACACCTTC. Encoded protein: CASSLARERSGGYTF.

The chain uses TRBV6-5 and TRBJ2-1; D might be TRBD2 (6 bases). V lost 5 bases, J lost 1 base, and 9 bases lay in between. The germline CDR1 and CDR2 sequences are MNHEY and SVGAGI. The CDR3 has 14 residues. The CDR3: CASSLRGSYNEQFF. The CDR3 DNA reads as TGTGCCAGCAGTCTCCGGGGGTCCTACAATGAGCAGTTCTTC.

V usage is TRBV6-4 and J usage is TRBJ2-2, with 12 bases identical to TRBD2. Germline trimming cut 5 bases from V and 6 bases from J; bases unmatched to any gene: 4. The CDR3 is 15 amino acids. The germline V gene has CDR1 MRHNA and CDR2 SNTAGT. The CDR3 spells CASSSSGRAPGELFF. DNA of the CDR3: TGTGCCAGCAGTTCTAGCGGGAGGGCCCCCGGGGAGCTGTTTTTT.

V is TRBV19 and J is TRBJ2-2; TRBD1 matches at 7 bases. Germline lookup yields CDR1 LNHDA and CDR2 SQIVND (reference sequence). The CDR3 is made up of 17 amino acids. The trim removed 7 bases at V and 5 bases at J, leaving 16 bases unmatched. CDR3 DNA: TGTGCCAGTACTTACACATCGGGACAGCGTCATACCGGGGAGCTGTTTTTT. It codes for CASTYTSGQRHTGELFF. Using reference TRBV19 and TRBJ2-2 for the parts outside the CDR3, the full variable domain is DGGITQSPKYLFRKEGQNVTLSCEQNLNHDAMYWYRQDPGQGLRLIYYSQIVNDFQKGDIAEGYSVSREKKESFPLTVTSAQKNPTAFYLCASTYTSGQRHTGELFFGEGSRLTVL.

This chain connects TRBV7-9 to TRBJ2-2; a possible D gene is TRBD1 (5 bases). Germline V gives CDR1 SEHNR, CDR2 FQNEAQ (reference sequence). The germline V and J ends were trimmed by 5 bases and 4 bases, with 17 bases remaining between them. This CDR3 comprises 16 residues. The CDR3 loop reads CASSPPARVSTGELFF. Here the CDR3 DNA reads TGTGCCAGCAGCCCTCCGGCCAGGGTGAGCACCGGGGAGCTGTTTTTT. The complete variable domain, with remaining parts taken from reference TRBV7-9 and TRBJ2-2, reads DTGVSQNPRHKITKRGQNVTFRCDPISEHNRLYWYRQTLGQGPEFLTYFQNEAQLEKSRLLSDRFSAERPKGSFSTLEIQRTEQGDSAMYLCASSPPARVSTGELFFGEGSRLTVL.

This chain links TRBV27 with TRBJ2-1; tentatively, D is TRBD1 (6 bases). Deletions cut 5 bases from V and 4 bases from J, with 12 bases between. CDR1 is MNHEY and CDR2 is SMNVEV in the germline V gene (reference sequence). This CDR3 is 14 amino acids long. The CDR3 DNA is TGTGCCAGCAGTATTGACAGGTTATACAATGAGCAGTTCTTC. This translates into CASSIDRLYNEQFF.

This chain uses TRBV30 with TRBJ2-6; D is uncertain. Trimming removed 0 bases at V and 0 bases at J, with 6 bases between. The CDR3 spans 15 residues. Germline V gene lookup returns CDR1 GTSNPN and CDR2 SVGIG (reference sequence). CDR3 sequence: CAWSVGTSGANVLTF. The CDR3 DNA is TGTGCCTGGAGTGTTGGCACCTCTGGGGCCAACGTCCTGACTTTC.

The CDR3, as DNA: TGTGCCAGCAGTCGCGGTGAGCTACCCGCCTACGAGCAGTACTTC. It encodes CASSRGELPAYEQYF. The rearrangement joins TRBV6-6 to TRBJ2-7; D remains ambiguous. The CDR3 totals 15 residues. Between the trimmed V and J ends, which lost 5 bases and 2 bases, there was a span of 16 bases. CDR1 and CDR2 (germline): MNHNY, SVGAGI (reference sequence).

The rearrangement uses TRBV5-8 and TRBJ2-5, with unresolved D. The germline V gene encodes CDR1 SGHTS and CDR2 YDEGEE. The CDR3 is made up of 15 amino acids. Trimming cost V 0 bases and J 5 bases, with 14 bases left between them. The CDR3 DNA is TGTGCCAGCAGCTTGGACCTTCCCCCACGGGAGACCCAGTACTTC. The encoded protein is CASSLDLPPRETQYF.

V and J are TRBV7-2 and TRBJ2-5; D is perhaps TRBD2 (5 bases). Trimming removed 1 base from V and 11 bases from J, with 17 bases in between. Germline assignment: CDR1 SGHTA and CDR2 FQGNSA. The CDR3 is 14 amino acids. The CDR3 loop reads CASSLGGRIYDQYF. In DNA form, the CDR3 reads TGTGCCAGCAGCTTAGGAGGGCGGATCTACGATCAGTACTTC.

The rearrangement joins TRBV4-3 to TRBJ2-7; 9 bases match TRBD2. The V gene end was trimmed by 4 bases and the J gene end by 0 bases; junction bases not matched to a gene: 7. CDR1 and CDR2 from the germline V gene are LGHNA and YSLEER. The CDR3 extends over 16 amino acids. The CDR3 reads CASSRDASGVSYEQYF. CDR3 coding DNA: TGCGCCAGCAGCCGAGATGCTAGCGGGGTCTCCTACGAGCAGTACTTC.

The chain joins TRBV11-2 to TRBJ1-1; maybe TRBD1 (5 bases). The CDR3 sequence is 13 residues long. Germline values: CDR1 SGHAT, CDR2 FQNNGV. V lost 11 bases and J 5 bases, leaving 18 bases between the germline ends. The CDR3 here is CASFGGGKTEAFF. CDR3 nucleotides: TGTGCCTCTTTCGGGGGGGGGAAAACTGAAGCTTTCTTT.

This sequence joins TRBV30 and TRBJ2-5; TRBD1 aligns across 8 bases. V dropped 5 bases and J dropped 4; count of bases not matched to a gene: 0. The CDR3 length is 11 residues. The germline CDR1 and CDR2 sequences are GTSNPN and SVGIG (reference sequence). CDR3 bases: TGTGCCTGGGACAGGGGAGAGACCCAGTACTTC. Amino acids: CAWDRGETQYF.

The CDR3 DNA is TGTGCCAGCAGCCTCCTGAATCCAGTTCAGGATACGCAGTATTTT. Protein sequence: CASSLLNPVQDTQYF. The chain joins TRBV7-2 to TRBJ2-3; D is uncertain. From germline, CDR1 is SGHTA and CDR2 FQGNSA. Trimming removed 5 bases from V and 6 bases from J, with 18 bases in between. The CDR3 length is 15 residues.

V usage is TRBV2 and J usage is TRBJ2-4; tentative D call: TRBD2 (5 bases). The CDR3 length is 14 residues. Per the germline V gene, CDR1 is SNHLY and CDR2 is FYNNEI. Trimming cost V 7 bases and J 5 bases, with 15 bases left between them. Here the CDR3 reads CASTLGPGENIQYF. The CDR3 nucleotides read TGTGCCAGCACTTTAGGGCCCGGGGAAAACATTCAGTACTTC.

A remark on this clone: A junction boundary mismatches the germline segment, possibly from a read error. The chain uses TRBV7-9 and TRBJ1-1; D might be TRBD1 (5 bases). CDR1 and CDR2 from the germline V gene are SEHNR and FQNEAQ (reference sequence). The CDR3 covers 12 residues. Here the CDR3 reads CSSSLGQGTAFF. Here the CDR3 DNA reads TGTTCCAGCAGCTTAGGGCAGGGCACCGCTTTCTTT.

V and J are TRBV6-5 and TRBJ2-5; perhaps TRBD1 as D (5 bases). The assigned J gene may be wrong: the sequence end matches TRBJ2-7 better. The CDR3 contains 13 residues. CDR1 and CDR2 (germline): MNHEY, SVGAGI. Here the CDR3 DNA reads TGTGCCAGCAGTTACTTACAGGCTTTCGAGCAGTACTTC. Translation gives CASSYLQAFEQYF.

The gene calls are TRBV18 and TRBJ1-4; TRBD1 might be the D (6 bases). The length of the CDR3 is 15 residues. Germline CDR1 reads KGHSH; CDR2 reads LQKENI. V was trimmed by 2 bases and J by 2 bases, leaving 9 bases between them. The CDR3 here is CASSPGGTTNEKLFF. The CDR3 DNA reads TGTGCCAGCTCACCAGGGGGCACGACTAATGAAAAACTGTTTTTT.

This rearrangement joins TRBV7-3 to TRBJ2-1; TRBD2 agrees at 8 bases. The germline gives CDR1 SGHTA, CDR2 FQGTGA. The CDR3 sequence is 14 residues long. V was clipped by 5 bases and J by 5 bases; unmatched bases: 5. CDR3 sequence (DNA): TGTGCCAGCAGCCCCGGACTAGCCAACAATGAGCAGTTCTTC. Protein sequence: CASSPGLANNEQFF.

The CDR3 sequence is CASSLGLRGYGYTF. The CDR3 DNA reads as TGTGCCAGCAGCTTAGGTCTACGGGGCTATGGCTACACCTTC. This chain joins TRBV7-6 and TRBJ1-2; no clear D. The germline gives CDR1 SGHVS, CDR2 FNYEAQ. The V end was cut by 1 base, the J end by 4 bases, with 10 bases between. This CDR3 spans 14 amino acids.

The table lists this clone with a few counts. This chain connects TRBV28 to TRBJ1-2, with a tentative D call TRBD1 (5 bases). Trimming stripped 2 bases from V and 3 bases from J, with 10 bases between. The CDR3 is 14 residues long. Per the germline V gene, CDR1 is MDHEN and CDR2 is SYDVKM. The chain's CDR3 is CASSLDSSYYGYTF. Here the CDR3 DNA reads TGTGCCAGCAGTTTAGACAGTTCCTACTATGGCTACACCTTC.

The chain couples TRBV6-5 to TRBJ2-5; D is uncertain. There are 11 residues in the CDR3. Germline CDR1 is MNHEY and CDR2 is SVGAGI. V gave up 1 base and J gave up 6 bases, with 3 bases separating them. CDR3 amino acids: CASSYFKTQYF. The CDR3 bases are TGTGCCAGCAGTTACTTCAAGACCCAGTACTTC.

This chain links TRBV2 with TRBJ2-1, with D tentatively TRBD1 (5 bases). Trimming took 6 bases from V and 10 from J, leaving 10 bases between them. Looked up from germline, CDR1 is SNHLY and CDR2 is FYNNEI. The CDR3 runs 11 residues. In DNA form, the CDR3 reads TGTGCCAGCAGGTCCCAGGGAGAGCAGTTCTTC. This sequence encodes CASRSQGEQFF.